The 20 T cell receptor beta chains below come from one sample, sequenced in a study of naive and memory T cell subsets. The SP2 primer and nested alpha and beta constant region primers amplified ligated cDNA in four rounds. TCRdb analysed the 5' RACE reads with MiXCR anew, one entry per CDR3 protein. The table has 58,000 or so distinct CDR3 sequences, about 7.1% seen once; the top ten hold almost 10%. TCR cDNA received a 3' ligated oligonucleotide that carried a UMI. The receptors were sampled from a female donor in good health.

About this clonotype: This may arise from a read error, as a much more abundant clone is one base away. The CDR3 coding sequence is TGTGCCAGCAGTTACTATCCTAGCGGGGGGTGGGAGGAGACCCAGTACTTC. This translates into CASSYYPSGGWEETQYF. This sequence joins TRBV6-5 and TRBJ2-5, with 11 bases matching TRBD2. Germline V gene data show CDR1 as MNHEY and CDR2 as SVGAGI. The CDR3 contains 17 residues. With V trimmed by 1 base and J by 5 bases, 9 bases remained unmatched.

This clonotype was counted at least ten times. J is TRBJ1-6 and V is TRBV20-1; D is ambiguous. The germline CDR1 and CDR2 sequences are DFQATT and SNEGSKA (reference sequence). The CDR3 has 15 residues. Deletions cut 2 bases from V and 10 bases from J, with 18 bases between. The CDR3: CSARSPQRSRSPLHF. The CDR3 DNA is TGCAGTGCTAGATCGCCCCAGAGGAGCAGATCACCCCTCCACTTT.

This clonotype showed up many times. This chain connects TRBV7-6 to TRBJ2-3; 8 bases are a match to TRBD2. From germline, CDR1 is SGHVS and CDR2 FNYEAQ. Trimming cost V 5 bases and J 4 bases; bases outside gene matches: 8. This CDR3 is 15 amino acids long. DNA of the CDR3: TGTGCCAGCAGCCCCGGGGGGGTTGTCGCAGATACGCAGTATTTT. It specifies CASSPGGVVADTQYF.

Ten or more counts support this clonotype. The chain carries TRBV12-3 or TRBV12-4 and TRBJ1-4, with 8 bases lining up with TRBD1. There are 15 residues in the CDR3. Losses at the gene ends were 6 bases for V and 8 bases for J; bases not matched to a gene: 11. The CDR3 reads CASRPATDREEKLFF. DNA for the CDR3: TGTGCCAGCAGGCCCGCCACGGACAGGGAAGAAAAACTGTTTTTT.

The chain carries TRBV6-5 and TRBJ2-5; TRBD2 is a possible D gene (7 bases). Trimming removed 6 bases at V and 0 bases at J, with 14 bases between. The CDR3 is 15 residues long. Germline V gene sequence: CDR1 MNHEY, CDR2 SVGAGI. In nucleotides, the CDR3 is TGTGCCAGCAGCCGGGGGAGGGGGTACCAAGAGACCCAGTACTTC. Translating it yields CASSRGRGYQETQYF.

At least ten counts were recorded for this clonotype. The V and J genes are TRBV12-5 and TRBJ2-3; possibly TRBD1 for D (5 bases). Trimming took 0 bases from V and 2 from J, leaving 12 bases between them. This CDR3 has 16 residues. Germline lookup yields CDR1 LGHNT and CDR2 FRNRAP. CDR3 sequence (DNA): TGTGCTAGTGGTTTGGTACAAGGGGCCCACACAGATACGCAGTATTTT. Translating gives CASGLVQGAHTDTQYF.

Concerning this clonotype: An end of the junction does not agree with germline; a read error may underlie this. The chain links TRBV11-2 to TRBJ2-5, with D unresolved. CDR1 and CDR2 from the germline V gene are SGHAT and FQNNGV. The CDR3 is made up of 12 amino acids. The DNA for the CDR3 is TGTGCCAGCAGCTTAAGTGTAGAGACCCGGTACTTC. Translating it yields CASSLSVETRYF.

This clonotype was recorded at least ten times. The genes are TRBV7-9 and TRBJ2-3; 9 bases map to TRBD1. The CDR3 is made up of 15 amino acids. J was trimmed by 6 bases and V by 5 bases; bases with no gene match: 9. Per the germline V gene, CDR1 is SEHNR and CDR2 is FQNEAQ (reference sequence). The CDR3 nucleotides are TGTGCCAGCAGCGCCGGGACAGGGCTCGGCGATACGCAGTATTTT. The encoded protein is CASSAGTGLGDTQYF.

This clonotype appeared many times. V gene TRBV12-3 or TRBV12-4 combines with J gene TRBJ1-3; D is uncertain. The V end was cut by 5 bases, the J end by 0 bases, with 11 bases between. This CDR3 has 15 amino acids. The CDR3, as DNA: TGTGCCAGCAGTCCCGGCGTGAGCTCTGGAAACACCATATATTTT. Its translation: CASSPGVSSGNTIYF.

This rearrangement joins TRBV20-1 to TRBJ1-1, with D unclear. Germline CDR1 DFQATT, CDR2 SNEGSKA (reference sequence). V shed 0 bases and J shed 6 bases, with 8 bases lying between them. CDR3 size: 12 residues. In DNA form, the CDR3 reads TGCAGTGCTAGAGAAGGGTACGCTGAAGCTTTCTTT. Translated, it gives CSAREGYAEAFF.

J is TRBJ2-4 and V is TRBV19; the match to TRBD1 covers 8 bases. This CDR3 comprises 14 residues. The germline CDR1 and CDR2 sequences are LNHDA and SQIVND (reference sequence). Trimming cost V 7 bases and J 1 base; bases outside gene matches: 3. The CDR3 loop is CASTNRGAKNIQYF. In DNA, the CDR3 is TGTGCCAGTACCAACAGGGGGGCCAAAAACATTCAGTACTTC.

This clonotype was picked up a small number of times. This chain uses TRBV7-8 with TRBJ1-1; D unresolved. CDR1 and CDR2 (germline): SGHVS, FQNEAQ. The CDR3 spans 14 residues. V shed 1 base and J shed 7 bases, with 13 bases lying between them. In DNA form, the CDR3 reads TGTGCCAGCAGCTTAGAGGTAGGCAGAGATGAAGCTTTCTTT. Protein: CASSLEVGRDEAFF.

This clonotype was observed at least ten times. The rearrangement links TRBV4-2 to TRBJ1-1; D might be TRBD1 (6 bases). CDR3 size: 12 residues. The ends were cut back, 3 bases at V and 7 bases at J, with 9 bases in the middle. Germline V gene lookup returns CDR1 LGHNA and CDR2 YNFKEQ. CDR3 sequence (DNA): TGTGCCAGCAGCCAGGGAGGGGGTGAAGCTTTCTTT. Translating it yields CASSQGGGEAFF.

This clonotype was seen many times. The chain employs TRBV5-4 and TRBJ1-2, with 7 bases aligning to TRBD1. In germline, CDR1 is SGHNT, CDR2 YYREEE (reference sequence). This CDR3 spans 13 amino acids. With 3 bases clipped from V and 1 base from J, the junction kept 0 bases outside the gene matches. CDR3 sequence: CASSYRGNYGYTF. Here the CDR3 DNA reads TGTGCCAGCAGCTACAGGGGTAACTATGGCTACACCTTC.

This clonotype has at least ten counts. The V call is TRBV5-4, the J call TRBJ1-1; TRBD1 might be the D (6 bases). The CDR3 has 14 residues. V dropped 4 bases and J dropped 4 bases, with 14 bases sitting between them. Germline CDR1 is SGHNT and CDR2 is YYREEE (reference sequence). The CDR3 coding sequence is TGTGCCAGCAGCCCACAGGGACGTGGCACTGAAGCTTTCTTT. Translation: CASSPQGRGTEAFF.

This clonotype was seen a handful of times. The V call is TRBV6-2 or TRBV6-3, the J call TRBJ2-2; unclear D gene. Germline V gene lookup returns CDR1 MNHEY and CDR2 SVGEGT. This CDR3 comprises 18 residues. The ends were cut back, 2 bases at V and 4 bases at J, with 20 bases in the middle. The chain's CDR3 is CASSYDSRTLWSTGELFF. CDR3 nucleotide sequence: TGTGCCAGCAGTTACGATTCTCGGACCCTCTGGAGCACCGGGGAGCTGTTTTTT.

In this sample, this clonotype turned up a few times. The rearrangement joins TRBV7-3 to TRBJ2-1; a possible D gene is TRBD2 (5 bases). The CDR3 sequence is 17 residues long. The V gene lost 2 bases and the J gene lost 3 bases, with 17 bases spanning the gap. The germline CDR1 and CDR2 sequences are SGHTA and FQGTGA. This CDR3 reads CASSLLSGVARYNEQFF. The CDR3 DNA follows: TGTGCCAGCAGCTTATTAAGCGGAGTAGCGCGCTACAATGAGCAGTTCTTC.

Concerning this clonotype itself: Possible read error: a much larger clone is one base away. This chain connects TRBV7-2 to TRBJ2-7; D is ambiguous. The CDR3 spans 14 residues. The V gene's germline CDR1 is SGHTA and CDR2 FQGNSA. Deletions cut 2 bases from V and 2 bases from J, with 10 bases between. The CDR3 loop reads CASSLQLITYEQYF. CDR3 coding DNA: TGTGCCAGCAGCTTACAACTGATCACCTACGAGCAGTACTTC.

This clonotype was found many times. The chain links TRBV18 to TRBJ1-3; D call uncertain. Per germline, CDR1 KGHSH and CDR2 LQKENI. The germline V and J ends were trimmed by 4 bases and 0 bases, with 10 bases remaining between them. CDR3 size: 15 residues. CDR3 sequence reads: CASSQAASSGNTIYF. The CDR3, as DNA: TGTGCCAGCTCACAAGCTGCGAGCTCTGGAAACACCATATATTTT.

V gene TRBV30 combines with J gene TRBJ2-3; 9 bases are a match to TRBD1. There are 15 residues in the CDR3. V dropped 3 bases and J dropped 4; count of bases not matched to a gene: 8. Germline CDR1 GTSNPN, CDR2 SVGIG (reference sequence). Written as DNA, the CDR3 is TGTGCCTGGAGAGGAAGACAGGGGGTGGCAGATACGCAGTATTTT. Amino acids: CAWRGRQGVADTQYF.